This TCR beta chain was sequenced for a study of early T cells in non-severe SARS-CoV-2 infection. Via MiXCR, TCRdb re-called the 5' RACE reads, giving one row per CDR3 protein. Of around 60,000 distinct CDR3 sequences in the sample, more than 8.5% were seen once. This clonotype occurred a few times. Its matching antigen is unknown. Germline CDR1 and CDR2: LNHNV and YYDKDF (reference sequence). This CDR3 spans 13 amino acids. The V gene lost 0 bases and the J gene lost 2 bases, with 4 bases spanning the gap. Findings and caveats of the study: Matching results from VDJdb favored anti-spike CD8 responses, leaving private and CD4 specificities undetected.

The source material was whole blood. The sequence was obtained from an adult who was a healthcare worker with PCR-confirmed SARS-CoV-2 infection or an uninfected control (not recorded which). The J gene is TRBJ1-1, the V gene TRBV15; D uncertain. The CDR3 reads CATSRDTNTEAFF. The CDR3 nucleotides read TGTGCCACCAGCAGAGATACCAACACTGAAGCTTTCTTT.